The 2 T cell receptor beta chains listed next were all sequenced from one sample in a study of T cell responses to AZD1222 COVID-19 vaccine. The assay was immunoSEQ multiplex PCR, and TCRdb's table has in-frame clones only and misses some. The sample lists tens of thousands of clones, approximately 85% occurring once. The sample was peripheral blood, taken on day 0 of AZD1222 vaccination. The source of these receptors is an adult in good health.

The chain carries TRBV7-9 and TRBJ1-5; the match to TRBD1 covers 8 bases. With 5 bases clipped from V and 5 bases from J, the junction kept 8 bases outside the gene matches. Germline CDR1 is SEHNR and CDR2 is FQNEAQ (reference sequence). This CDR3 has 15 amino acids. CDR3 sequence: CASSPGGEWYQPQHF. Here the CDR3 DNA reads TGTGCCAGCAGCCCAGGGGGCGAATGGTATCAGCCCCAGCATTTT.

The CDR3 DNA sequence: TGTGCCAGCAGCGTAAGGGACGGCCCCGGAGGGGGGCAAGCTTTCTTT. Translating it yields CASSVRDGPGGGQAFF. The rearrangement links TRBV9 to TRBJ1-1; tentative D call: TRBD1 (6 bases). V gave up 1 base and J gave up 9 bases, with 22 bases separating them. From germline, CDR1 is SGDLS and CDR2 YYNGEE. The CDR3 spans 16 residues.